Presented here are 10 T cell receptor beta chains from one specimen sequenced in a study of blood T cells in healthy people across ages. A second PCR of 7 to 11 cycles used a sample-barcoded 5' primer and a J-beta primer mix. Each CDR3 protein gets one entry after TCRdb re-called the 5' RACE reads with MiXCR. The sample contains 450,000 to 600,000 distinct CDR3 sequences, about 27% of which appear only once. The sample also formed part of further work on T cells of mothers and their children.

The sequencing input was blood. The receptor source for this set is a boy between 2 and 10 years old in good health.

This clonotype occurred a few times. The CDR3 DNA sequence: TGCAGTGCTCCCCTTTGGGGCGGCCAAGAGACCCAGTACTTC. Translation: CSAPLWGGQETQYF. This chain links TRBV20-1 with TRBJ2-5; a possible D gene is TRBD1 (5 bases). The CDR3 is 14 residues long. Germline V CDR1 and CDR2: DFQATT, SNEGSKA (reference sequence). V was clipped by 5 bases and J by 1 base, with 14 bases between them.

This clonotype was observed a few times. The genes are TRBV20-1 and TRBJ2-7; D may match TRBD1 or TRBD2 (5 bases each). Germline CDR1 and CDR2: DFQATT and SNEGSKA (reference sequence). The CDR3 sequence is 13 residues long. Trimming shortened V by 6 bases and J by 5 bases, and 17 bases separated the two germline ends. The CDR3 DNA reads TGCAGTGCGGAGGTCAGGGAGTGGGACGAGCAGTACTTC. It is translated as CSAEVREWDEQYF.

This clonotype has only a few counts. The chain is built from TRBV15 and TRBJ2-5; TRBD1 is a possible D gene (6 bases). Per germline, CDR1 LNHNV and CDR2 YYDKDF (reference sequence). V lost 1 base and J lost 5, with 11 bases in between. The CDR3 is made up of 14 amino acids. The CDR3 coding sequence is TGTGCCACCAGCAGAGCGACAGGCCAGGAGACCCAGTACTTC. Protein: CATSRATGQETQYF.

V usage is TRBV7-2 and J usage is TRBJ2-2; TRBD1 matches 8 bases. CDR1 SGHTA and CDR2 FQGNSA come from the germline V gene. V lost 5 bases and J lost 2; bases outside the gene matches: 4. The CDR3 is 15 amino acids. As DNA, the CDR3 is TGTGCCAGCAGCCGGGGACAGGTTAACACCGGGGAGCTGTTTTTT. Translation: CASSRGQVNTGELFF.

The chain links TRBV12-3 or TRBV12-4 to TRBJ2-3, with D possibly being TRBD1 or TRBD2 (5 bases each). Trimming shortened V by 2 bases and J by 4 bases, and 22 bases separated the two germline ends. The CDR3 totals 18 residues. Here the CDR3 reads CASSLREVFGGRPDTQYF. The CDR3 DNA sequence: TGTGCCAGCAGTTTAAGAGAGGTTTTTGGGGGTCGACCAGATACGCAGTATTTT.

The genes are TRBV12-3 or TRBV12-4 and TRBJ2-1; TRBD2 aligns across 10 bases. The V segment lost 3 bases and the J segment 1 base; nucleotides outside the gene matches: 3. The CDR3 covers 16 residues. CDR3: CASSLPTSGSYNEQFF. The CDR3 coding sequence is TGTGCCAGCAGTTTGCCGACTAGCGGGTCCTACAATGAGCAGTTCTTC.

The chain employs TRBV9 and TRBJ2-3; D is uncertain. The CDR3 spans 14 residues. Per the germline V gene, CDR1 is SGDLS and CDR2 is YYNGEE. Between the trimmed V and J ends, which lost 2 bases and 4 bases, there was a span of 11 bases. The CDR3 bases are TGTGCCAGCAGCGTCCTCGAGTTGGCAGATACGCAGTATTTT. Protein sequence: CASSVLELADTQYF.

The CDR3 is CASTLDRFYGYTF. The DNA of the CDR3 is TGTGCCAGCACTTTGGACAGGTTCTATGGCTACACCTTC. V and J are TRBV7-9 and TRBJ1-2; 7 bases agree with TRBD1. The V and J ends lost 7 bases and 4 bases, in that order; junction bases with no gene match: 6. The CDR3 is 13 residues long. Per germline, CDR1 SEHNR and CDR2 FQNEAQ (reference sequence).

This clonotype was observed a handful of times. The chain carries TRBV7-9 and TRBJ2-2; either TRBD1 or TRBD2 may supply D (6 bases each). CDR1 is SEHNR and CDR2 is FQNEAQ in the germline V gene (reference sequence). The V end lost 8 bases, the J end lost 2 bases, and 9 bases lay between the germline ends. The CDR3 has 13 residues. The CDR3 coding sequence is TGTGCCAGCGGGGGGCCAAACACCGGGGAGCTGTTTTTT. Encoded protein: CASGGPNTGELFF.

The sample holds one count of this clonotype. This clone may be a read error of a much larger clone one base away. The chain joins TRBV10-3 to TRBJ1-2; 12 nucleotides agree with TRBD1. Germline assignment: CDR1 ENHRY and CDR2 SYGVKD. CDR3 length: 14 amino acids. CDR3 DNA: TGTGCCGTCAGAGGGACAGGGGGCAGCTATGGCTACACCTTC. Translating gives CAVRGTGGSYGYTF.